Following are 18 T cell receptor beta chains from one sample sequenced in a study of blood T cell repertoires in COVID-19. Data came from immunoSEQ multiplex PCR; TCRdb stores just in-frame clones and leaves some out. The data hold about 300,000 clones, with more than 85% observed a single time. Material: peripheral blood. Receptors were obtained from a man aged 40-49 years with acute or convalescent COVID-19.

The rearrangement uses TRBV5-1 and TRBJ1-2; D remains unclear. This CDR3 spans 13 amino acids. V was clipped by 0 bases and J by 4 bases, with 7 bases between them. CDR1 is SGHRS and CDR2 is YFSETQ in the germline V gene. The CDR3, as DNA: TGCGCCAGCAGCTTGGAACAGTCCTATGGCTACACCTTC. Encoded protein: CASSLEQSYGYTF.

This clone was detected once. The chain joins TRBV9 to TRBJ1-6; D is undetermined. CDR3 length equals 15 residues. V lost 1 base and J 4 bases, leaving 9 bases between the germline ends. Germline CDR1 reads SGDLS; CDR2 reads YYNGEE. In DNA form, the CDR3 reads TGTGCCAGCAGCGTAACCACAGAATATAATTCACCCCTCCACTTT. Its protein product is CASSVTTEYNSPLHF.

This chain uses TRBV3-1 (or the pseudogene TRBV3-2) with TRBJ1-2, with D possibly being TRBD1 (5 bases). The CDR3 contains 13 residues. With 8 bases removed from V and 8 bases from J, the gap between germline ends came to 18 bases. CDR1 LGHDT and CDR2 YNNKEL come from the germline V gene (reference sequence). CDR3 sequence: CASSYRGSDGYTF. CDR3 DNA: TGTGCCAGCTCTTACCGGGGGAGCGACGGCTACACCTTC.

The chain links TRBV7-8 to TRBJ2-3; weak D call: TRBD1 (6 bases). The CDR3 is 15 amino acids. Between the trimmed V and J ends, which lost 1 base and 4 bases, there was a span of 12 bases. Germline V lookup: CDR1 SGHVS, CDR2 FQNEAQ. The CDR3 protein is CASSLVRTEADTQYF. CDR3 in DNA: TGTGCCAGCAGCTTAGTGCGGACAGAAGCAGATACGCAGTATTTT.

There are a few counts of this clone. The chain carries TRBV14 and TRBJ2-3, with a tentative D call TRBD2 (5 bases). The ends were cut back, 0 bases at V and 1 base at J, with 8 bases in the middle. Per germline, CDR1 SGHDN and CDR2 FVKESK. There are 15 residues in the CDR3. The CDR3 nucleotides are TGTGCCAGCAGCCAAGAATGGGGAGGCACAGATACGCAGTATTTT. Residues: CASSQEWGGTDTQYF.

This clone was recorded a few times. The chain joins TRBV7-3 to TRBJ1-1, with D unclear. In germline, CDR1 is SGHTA, CDR2 FQGTGA. Trimming pared 0 bases from V and 1 base from J, leaving 9 bases between. This CDR3 is built from 15 residues. The CDR3 DNA reads as TGTGCCAGCAGCTTAACAAGGCAGGCGAACACTGAAGCTTTCTTT. It yields the protein CASSLTRQANTEAFF.

The V gene is TRBV5-6, the J gene TRBJ2-3; the match to TRBD2 covers 14 bases. Germline V gives CDR1 SGHDT, CDR2 YYEEEE. This CDR3 is 16 amino acids long. Losses at the gene ends were 4 bases for V and 4 bases for J; bases not matched to a gene: 5. The CDR3 DNA reads as TGTGCCAGCAGCCAACTGACTAGCGGGGGGGCAGATACGCAGTATTTT. Amino acid sequence: CASSQLTSGGADTQYF.

This rearrangement joins TRBV19 to TRBJ1-1; a possible D gene is TRBD1 (5 bases). The germline CDR1 and CDR2 sequences are LNHDA and SQIVND (reference sequence). The CDR3 covers 14 residues. The V end was cut by 5 bases, the J end by 6 bases, with 16 bases between. CDR3: CASSDSRVWSEAFF. The CDR3 coding sequence is TGTGCCAGTAGTGATAGCAGGGTCTGGTCTGAAGCTTTCTTT.

The chain combines TRBV5-6 with TRBJ1-4, with 10 bases lining up with TRBD1. J lost 4 bases, V lost 4 bases, and 7 bases had no gene match. CDR1 SGHDT and CDR2 YYEEEE come from the germline V gene. The CDR3 runs 16 residues. The CDR3 region has the DNA TGTGCCAGCAGCCCGGCGGGGACAGGGGTTAATGAAAAACTGTTTTTT. It codes for CASSPAGTGVNEKLFF. The full variable domain, with the rest looked up from reference TRBV5-6 and TRBJ1-4, is DAGVTQSPTHLIKTRGQQVTLRCSPKSGHDTVSWYQQALGQGPQFIFQYYEEEERQRGNFPDRFSGHQFPNYSSELNVNALLLGDSALYLCASSPAGTGVNEKLFFGSGTQLSVL.

The V and J genes are TRBV11-3 and TRBJ2-2, with TRBD2 matching 9 bases. Germline CDR1 and CDR2: SGHNT and YENEEA. The CDR3 length is 16 residues. V lost 4 bases, J lost 1 base, and 4 bases stayed unmatched. In nucleotides, the CDR3 is TGTGCCAGCAGCTCCCGAGCGGGGGGGAACACCGGGGAGCTGTTTTTT. Its protein is CASSSRAGGNTGELFF. Full variable domain (rest looked up from reference TRBV11-3 and TRBJ2-2): EAGVVQSPRYKIIEKKQPVAFWCNPISGHNTLYWYLQNLGQGPELLIRYENEEAVDDSQLPKDRFSAERLKGVDSTLKIQPAELGDSAVYLCASSSRAGGNTGELFFGEGSRLTVL.

The chain joins TRBV5-1 to TRBJ1-2, with 9 bases matching TRBD1. The CDR3 extends over 16 amino acids. Trimming cost V 0 bases and J 6 bases; bases outside gene matches: 9. CDR1 and CDR2 from the germline V gene are SGHRS and YFSETQ. CDR3 sequence reads: CASSLVAGTGNDGYTF. The CDR3 nucleotides read TGCGCCAGCAGCTTGGTGGCCGGGACAGGGAATGATGGCTACACCTTC.

The chain has TRBV7-3 and TRBJ1-4, with a weak D call TRBD1 (5 bases). Germline CDR1 and CDR2: SGHTA and FQGTGA. The CDR3 is 14 residues long. V shed 1 base and J shed 5 bases, with 8 bases lying between them. This CDR3 reads CASSLKAGNEKLFF. The CDR3 bases are TGTGCCAGCAGCTTAAAGGCAGGGAATGAAAAACTGTTTTTT.

This clone was found once. The CDR3, as DNA: TGCGCCAGCAGCTTGGGGACTAGCGGACGATACGAGCAGTACTTC. It codes for CASSLGTSGRYEQYF. The chain is built from TRBV5-1 and TRBJ2-7, with 10 positions matching TRBD2. J gave up 4 bases and V 0 bases, and 4 bases lay outside the gene matches. Per the germline V gene, CDR1 is SGHRS and CDR2 is YFSETQ. The CDR3 has 15 amino acids.

The chain carries TRBV6-5 and TRBJ1-2; D perhaps matches TRBD1 (6 bases). Trimming left V 2 bases short and J 6 bases short, with 10 bases between. The CDR3 totals 13 residues. The germline CDR1 and CDR2 sequences are MNHEY and SVGAGI. CDR3 amino acids: CASSYRAGDGYTF. In DNA, the CDR3 is TGTGCCAGCAGTTACAGGGCAGGGGATGGCTACACCTTC.

The chain recombines TRBV19 with TRBJ1-2; D may be TRBD1 (5 bases). The length of the CDR3 is 15 residues. Germline V CDR1 and CDR2: LNHDA, SQIVND (reference sequence). Trimming took 9 bases from V and 4 from J, leaving 21 bases between them. The DNA of the CDR3 is TGTGCCAGCCTCGGGGGGGGAGAAAACTTCTATGGCTACACCTTC. Translated: CASLGGGENFYGYTF.

The V call is TRBV5-1, the J call TRBJ1-1; D remains unclear. CDR1 and CDR2 (germline): SGHRS, YFSETQ. This CDR3 is 14 amino acids long. V was cut by 4 bases and J by 5 bases, with 15 bases left in between. CDR3 nucleotide sequence: TGCGCCAGCAGCCCGACACCCTCGGGGACTGAAGCTTTCTTT. It encodes CASSPTPSGTEAFF.

CDR3 region: CSVIQGSKGTEAFF. CDR3 nucleotide sequence: TGCAGCGTTATACAGGGATCGAAAGGGACTGAAGCTTTCTTT. V is TRBV29-1 and J is TRBJ1-1; TRBD1 is a possible D gene (6 bases). Germline assignment: CDR1 SQVTM and CDR2 ANQGSEA. This CDR3 spans 14 amino acids. V was cut by 5 bases and J by 5 bases, with 18 bases left in between.

The V call is TRBV11-2, the J call TRBJ1-2; D may be TRBD1 (6 bases). Trimming shortened V by 4 bases and J by 10 bases, and 22 bases separated the two germline ends. In germline, CDR1 is SGHAT, CDR2 FQNNGV. The CDR3 spans 15 residues. CDR3 protein: CASSSLIGGMEDYTF. CDR3 DNA sequence: TGTGCCAGCAGCTCTTTAATTGGGGGCATGGAGGACTACACCTTC.